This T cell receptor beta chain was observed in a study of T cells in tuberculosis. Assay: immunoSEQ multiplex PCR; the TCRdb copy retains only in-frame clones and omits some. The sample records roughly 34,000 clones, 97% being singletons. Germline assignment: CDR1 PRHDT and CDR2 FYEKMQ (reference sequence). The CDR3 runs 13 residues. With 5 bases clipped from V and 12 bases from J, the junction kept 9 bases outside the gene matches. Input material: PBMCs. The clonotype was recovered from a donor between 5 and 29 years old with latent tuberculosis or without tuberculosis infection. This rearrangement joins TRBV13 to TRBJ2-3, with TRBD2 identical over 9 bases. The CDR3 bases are TGTGCCAGCAGCATAAAACTAGCGGGTCCACAGTATTTT. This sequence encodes CASSIKLAGPQYF.